The entry below gives a single TCR beta chain sequence along with its context. These data belong to a study of control samples from healthy donors and cancer patients. The assay was immunoSEQ multiplex PCR, and TCRdb's table has in-frame clones only and misses some. The repertoire holds 150,000 or so clones, roughly 94% seen once, with over 12% in the top ten. Trimming took off 5 bases at V and 8 bases at J, with 12 bases between the two ends. Germline lookup yields CDR1 SGHTA and CDR2 FQGNSA. CDR3 length: 12 residues. V and J are TRBV7-2 and TRBJ1-2; no clear D. This TCR was recovered from a man in his 60s with colorectal cancer. The sample was PBMCs. This chain's CDR3 is CASSLAAEGYTF. CDR3 DNA sequence: TGTGCCAGCAGCCTCGCGGCGGAAGGCTACACCTTC.